This paragraph reports one T cell receptor beta chain. The antigen is not known. This specimen belongs to a study of T cells after yellow fever vaccination. The study's findings and limits: The secondary T-cell response peaked on day 5, not day 15, but was weaker.

Trimming cost V 3 bases and J 5 bases; bases outside gene matches: 7. From germline, CDR1 is LNHNV and CDR2 YYDKDF (reference sequence). The CDR3 runs 14 residues. It was through 5'RACE template switching that TCR cDNA was made, with a universal primer site and UMIs added. TCRdb itself ran the 5' RACE reads through MiXCR, one entry per CDR3 protein. Of about 400,000 distinct CDR3 sequences in the sample, under 7.5% are singletons; the top ten hold about 15%. The clonotype was recovered from a man younger than 45 who received the YFV17D yellow fever vaccine. The sequencing here drew on PBMCs, taken 5 days after the yellow fever booster vaccination. J is TRBJ2-7 and V is TRBV15; TRBD1 matches 7 bases. The CDR3 DNA is TGTGCCACCAGCAGCGACAGGGTCCAGAACGAGCAGTACTTC. It translates to CATSSDRVQNEQYF. The whole variable domain, filled in from reference TRBV15 and TRBJ2-7, reads DAMVIQNPRYQVTQFGKPVTLSCSQTLNHNVMYWYQQKSSQAPKLLFHYYDKDFNNEADTPDNFQSRRPNTSFCFLDIRSPGLGDTAMYLCATSSDRVQNEQYFGPGTRLTVT.